A selection of T cell receptor beta chains follows, all from one sample in a study of blood T cell repertoires in COVID-19. Method: immunoSEQ multiplex PCR; TCRdb's copy keeps in-frame clones and lacks some. Among 150,000 to 200,000 clones, under 90% were seen once, and the ten largest hold roughly 19%. Sequencing was done on a sample of peripheral blood. Source of these receptors: an elderly woman with acute or convalescent COVID-19. The CDR3 runs from the conserved cysteine through the conserved F or W. The order of the fields is J gene, V gene, CDR3 protein.

TRBJ1-3,TRBV12-3/TRBV12-4,CASSFEGNTIYF
TRBJ2-5,TRBV7-9,CASSLSPGQGEETQYF
TRBJ2-1,TRBV18,CASSLNLAGVRNEQFF
TRBJ2-7,TRBV19,CASSIGQTSHYEQYF
TRBJ1-2,TRBV11-2,CASSFKGNYGYTF
TRBJ1-6,TRBV6-1,CASSEGTRSYNSPLHF
TRBJ1-2,TRBV28,CASSFFGIGPSGGGYTF
TRBJ2-1,TRBV4-2,CASSQTSKERHEQFF
TRBJ2-3,TRBV27,CASSSGTRSQYF
TRBJ1-1,TRBV5-4,CASSLNTEAFF
TRBJ2-1,TRBV20-1,CSASRGTANNEQFF
TRBJ2-1,TRBV2,CASSPRTSGRVGEQFF